This T cell receptor (beta chain) was documented in a study of cytomegalovirus exposure and HLA in healthy donors. General study findings and limits: Cytomegalovirus association was listed for 164 TCR beta chains.

Notes on this clone: The antigen remains undetermined.

The table came from immunoSEQ multiplex PCR; TCRdb's copy has only in-frame clones and leaves some out. The table records approximately 160,000 clones, about nine tenths of them present only once. The donors were in the roughly 130-subject validation cohort, distinct from the approximately 700-subject first cohort. The receptor comes from a woman under 30 in good health and CMV-seropositive. The specimen sequenced was PBMCs.

The CDR3 nucleotides read TGTGCCAGCAGTGACGGGACACGGGAGACCCAGTACTTC. It specifies CASSDGTRETQYF. The gene calls are TRBV6-5 and TRBJ2-5; maybe TRBD1 (6 bases). From germline, CDR1 is MNHEY and CDR2 SVGAGI. The CDR3 is 13 amino acids. V was clipped by 5 bases and J by 5 bases, with 12 bases between them.